The next 3 T cell receptor beta chains were all read from a single sample in a study of blood T cell repertoires in COVID-19. Sequenced by immunoSEQ multiplex PCR; TCRdb stores in-frame clones only, minus some. The data hold 330,000 or so clones, with about nine tenths observed a single time. Sequenced material: PBMCs or T cells enriched from blood (not recorded which). These receptor sequences come from a woman aged 25 to 39 who had been exposed to COVID-19.

The rearrangement links TRBV2 to TRBJ1-5, with D possibly matching TRBD1 (5 bases). Trimming took 5 bases from V and 2 from J, leaving 10 bases between them. Germline CDR1 and CDR2: SNHLY and FYNNEI. CDR3 length equals 14 residues. DNA for the CDR3: TGTGCCAGCAGTTCCCAGGGCGGCAATCAGCCCCAGCATTTT. Translated: CASSSQGGNQPQHF.

This sequence joins TRBV19 and TRBJ2-7; 13 bases map to TRBD2. Germline values: CDR1 LNHDA, CDR2 SQIVND (reference sequence). Germline trimming cut 5 bases from V and 6 bases from J; bases unmatched to any gene: 4. CDR3 length equals 14 residues. In nucleotides, the CDR3 is TGTGCCAGTAGTGGACTAGCGGGAGTTTCCGAGCAGTACTTC. Its translation is CASSGLAGVSEQYF. The full variable domain, completed using reference TRBV19 and TRBJ2-7, is DGGITQSPKYLFRKEGQNVTLSCEQNLNHDAMYWYRQDPGQGLRLIYYSQIVNDFQKGDIAEGYSVSREKKESFPLTVTSAQKNPTAFYLCASSGLAGVSEQYFGPGTRLTVT.

This clone appeared once. J is TRBJ1-2 and V is TRBV15, with a possible D match to TRBD1 (6 bases). The CDR3 consists of 15 residues. Between the trimmed V and J ends, which lost 0 bases and 5 bases, there was a span of 13 bases. The germline CDR1 and CDR2 sequences are LNHNV and YYDKDF (reference sequence). The CDR3 bases are TGTGCCACCAGCAGAGAACGCGGGGGCGCGTATGGCTACACCTTC. Protein product: CATSRERGGAYGYTF.